Here is one TCR beta chain with its context. Its antigen is currently unknown. Its ends do not fully match the called genes, so a read error is possible. These data belong to a study of human T cells and chemical hapten exposure. About the research overall: Patch tests delivered 0.01% DPC to the upper back and were evaluated at 6 days.

In the original workflow: Across samples, TCR counts had a median of roughly 100,000 and ranged from about 20,000 to 690,600. Via MiXCR, TCRdb re-called the RACE reads, giving one row per CDR3 protein. The V and J calls and clone size come from TCRdb's table, not from the authors' own analysis. The table lists around 74,000 distinct CDR3 sequences, around 30% of them singletons. Study-wide findings and caveats: DPC sensitization did not alter TCRs above 1 in 1000 frequency.

The germline V gene encodes CDR1 SGHRS and CDR2 YFSETQ. There are 13 residues in the CDR3. Documented time point: patch test 1, 2 weeks after DPC sensitization. Described treatment: therapeutic diphenylcyclopropenone sensitization with weekly scalp DPC. This chain links TRBV5-1 with TRBJ2-2, with 7 bases matching TRBD2. Sequences were derived from whole blood, sampled in connection with sensitization to the hapten diphenylcyclopropenone (DPC). This clonotype was obtained from a man aged 40-55 years with alopecia areata. Some clones in this sample may be carry-over from other donors' samples. CDR3 sequence: CASGTTNTGKLFF. CDR3 sequence (DNA): TGCGCCAGCGGGACTACGAACACCGGGAAGCTGTTTTTT.